Listed below are T cell receptor beta chains from one sample, sequenced in a study of CXCR3-negative and CXCR3-positive naive CD8 T cells. TCRdb re-called the 5' RACE reads; one entry per CDR3 protein, DNA not given. The sample shows over 20,000 distinct CDR3 sequences, and 4% sits with its ten largest clones. Sample: naive CXCR3- CD8+ T cells from blood. Receptors were obtained from a human donor in good health. Some clones in this sample may be carry-over from other donors' samples. CDR3s include the opening cysteine and the closing phenylalanine or tryptophan. Clone size appears in some rows only: once, few, many, or a class for an expanded clone.

cdr3_length: 16
clone_size: .
v_call: TRBV7-9
j_call: TRBJ2-7
cdr3_aa: CASSLPTSGNSYEQYF

cdr3_length: 12
clone_size: medium-sized
v_call: TRBV29-1
j_call: TRBJ2-7
cdr3_aa: CSVVDRTYEQYF

cdr3_length: 13
clone_size: .
v_call: TRBV7-9
j_call: TRBJ2-7
cdr3_aa: CASSFLGAVEQYF

cdr3_length: 15
clone_size: .
v_call: TRBV28
j_call: TRBJ2-1
cdr3_aa: CASSAQGTAYNEQFF

cdr3_length: 13
clone_size: .
v_call: TRBV20-1
j_call: TRBJ2-1
cdr3_aa: CSPLAGNYNEQFF

cdr3_length: 12
clone_size: .
v_call: TRBV12-3/TRBV12-4
j_call: TRBJ2-7
cdr3_aa: CASSPGFHEQYF

cdr3_length: 14
clone_size: .
v_call: TRBV12-3/TRBV12-4
j_call: TRBJ2-2
cdr3_aa: CASSLSVNWGELFF

cdr3_length: 12
clone_size: .
v_call: TRBV12-3/TRBV12-4
j_call: TRBJ1-1
cdr3_aa: CASIAGTNLSFF

cdr3_length: 14
clone_size: .
v_call: TRBV5-5
j_call: TRBJ2-3
cdr3_aa: CASSLAAETGLGYF

cdr3_length: 17
clone_size: .
v_call: TRBV5-5
j_call: TRBJ2-2
cdr3_aa: CASSGAPQGHYTGELFF

cdr3_length: 11
clone_size: .
v_call: TRBV28
j_call: TRBJ1-4
cdr3_aa: CASSSHRGLFF

cdr3_length: 16
clone_size: .
v_call: TRBV6-5
j_call: TRBJ1-2
cdr3_aa: CASRTVRTGLGYGYTF

cdr3_length: 15
clone_size: .
v_call: TRBV28
j_call: TRBJ2-1
cdr3_aa: CASSFGRVSYNEQFF

cdr3_length: 12
clone_size: .
v_call: TRBV18
j_call: TRBJ2-7
cdr3_aa: CASSPRGYEQYF

cdr3_length: 14
clone_size: .
v_call: TRBV7-7
j_call: TRBJ2-2
cdr3_aa: CASSLESVPGELFF